Listed below are T cell receptor beta chains from one sample, sequenced in a study of blood T cell repertoires in COVID-19. Profiled with immunoSEQ multiplex PCR; TCRdb holds only in-frame clones, not every one. The sample has about 45,000 clones, roughly 90% seen once. The sequenced material came from peripheral blood. The receptors shown here come from a woman at least 80 years old with active COVID-19. CDR3s leave out the opening cysteine and the closing phenylalanine or tryptophan. The size of a clone is reported for some rows only, either as once, few or many, or as a class for expanded clones.

>.|TRBV5-1
ASSLASGSTDTQY
>.|TRBV19
ASSIRGSGGRSYEQY
>.|TRBV7-2
ASRARYGVNTEAF
>few|TRBV5-1
ASSLWAGGTGELF
>few|TRBV30
AWRLNSGNTIY
>.|TRBV7-7
ASSRDREETQY
>.|TRBV2
ASRGTAQNYGYT
>.|TRBV3-1/TRBV3-2
ASSQGPHPGEQY
>.|TRBV29-1
SVEGDRESGNTIY
>.|TRBV28
ASSSPTGRRETQY
>.|TRBV7-2
ASSLFGQGGDTQY
>.|TRBV18
ASSPASGNTEAF
>once|TRBV29-1
SVGQEGGYT
>.|TRBV6-5
ASSYSIEGSGYGYT
>.|TRBV10-3
AIRGTSETNEQF
>few|TRBV7-9
ASSVRSSGGHEQF
>.|TRBV6-5
ASSPQGAGETQY
>.|TRBV7-9
ASRRGQGGNEKLF
>once|TRBV6-5
ASITETYEQY
>.|TRBV12-3/TRBV12-4
ASSEQGNEQF
>.|TRBV19
ASGRGGRNEQF
>.|TRBV5-6
ASSPDTGNTIY
>.|TRBV27
ASRWPGLAAIRAKNIQY
>.|TRBV19
ASRPQGGEAF
>.|TRBV7-9
ASSFDSSNTGELF
>once|TRBV28
ASSATGRPPYGYT
>.|TRBV7-8
ASSSRELGYGEKLF